A single sample gave rise to the 28 T cell receptor beta chains below, sequenced in a study of Graves' ophthalmopathy and Graves' hyperthyroidism. The sequenced template was RNA, covering the TCR beta CDR3 region. HTBI-primed first-round RT-PCR preceded second-round multiplex PCR. TCRdb reprocessed the multiplex PCR reads via MiXCR and lists one record per CDR3 protein. Of over a million distinct CDR3 sequences detected, approximately 35% appear once; the ten largest clones hold around 10%. The sample comprised peripheral blood or thyroid tissue (not recorded which). The receptors come from an adult man with Graves' hyperthyroidism.

This rearrangement joins TRBV7-2 to TRBJ2-2; weak D call: TRBD1 (6 bases). This CDR3 contains 14 residues. Germline V gene lookup returns CDR1 SGHTA and CDR2 FQGNSA. Trimming removed 5 bases from V and 5 bases from J, with 12 bases in between. CDR3 DNA: TGTGCCAGCAGCACTCAGGGGATAACCGGGGAGCTGTTTTTT. Translation: CASSTQGITGELFF.

This clonotype was seen at least ten times. The chain employs TRBV6-6 and TRBJ1-1; TRBD1 matches 8 bases. CDR1 is MNHNY, CDR2 SVGAGI, per germline (reference sequence). V gave up 6 bases and J gave up 11 bases; unmatched junction bases: 8. The length of the CDR3 is 12 residues. CDR3 sequence reads: CASRSGQGMAFF. In DNA, the CDR3 is TGTGCCAGCAGAAGCGGACAGGGTATGGCTTTCTTT.

This clonotype has a count of ten or more. The CDR3 nucleotides read TGTGCCAGCAGCATCGGGACTAGCGGGAGACAGACCCAGTACTTC. Translated: CASSIGTSGRQTQYF. The chain combines TRBV7-2 with TRBJ2-5; 14 nucleotides align to TRBD2. Germline lookup yields CDR1 SGHTA and CDR2 FQGNSA. The ends lost 5 bases at V and 6 bases at J; junction bases unmatched: 5. The CDR3 is made up of 15 amino acids. The full variable domain, in which reference TRBV7-2 and TRBJ2-5 provide the parts outside the CDR3, is GAGVSQSPSNKVTEKGKDVELRCDPISGHTALYWYRQSLGQGLEFLIYFQGNSAPDKSGLPSDRFSAERTGGSVSTLTIQRTQQEDSAVYLCASSIGTSGRQTQYFGPGTRLLVL.

This clonotype was detected many times. The rearrangement uses TRBV28 and TRBJ1-5; D uncertain. The CDR3 length is 16 residues. The V and J ends lost 2 bases and 0 bases respectively, with 11 bases between them. Germline CDR1 MDHEN, CDR2 SYDVKM. The CDR3 reads CASSLERHYSNQPQHF. DNA for the CDR3: TGTGCCAGCAGTTTAGAACGACACTATAGCAATCAGCCCCAGCATTTT. Supplemented by reference TRBV28 and TRBJ1-5, the full variable domain reads DVKVTQSSRYLVKRTGEKVFLECVQDMDHENMFWYRQDPGLGLRLIYFSYDVKMKEKGDIPEGYSVSREKKERFSLILESASTNQTSMYLCASSLERHYSNQPQHFGDGTRLSIL.

This clonotype was found many times. The gene calls are TRBV29-1 and TRBJ2-7; no clear D. The germline V gene encodes CDR1 SQVTM and CDR2 ANQGSEA. The CDR3 contains 11 residues. The V end was cut by 5 bases, the J end by 4 bases, with 9 bases between. The chain's CDR3 is CSVLDRYEQYF. DNA for the CDR3: TGCAGCGTTCTTGACCGTTACGAGCAGTACTTC.

The sample holds many counts of this clonotype. This chain joins TRBV5-6 and TRBJ2-7, with D possibly being TRBD1 (6 bases). The CDR3 has 14 residues. Germline-derived CDR1 and CDR2 are SGHDT and YYEEEE. V lost 0 bases to trimming and J lost 4 bases, with 11 bases between them. The CDR3 bases are TGTGCCAGCAGCTTGGGACAGGACCGTTACGAGCAGTACTTC. This gives the protein CASSLGQDRYEQYF.

On this clonotype itself: A much more abundant neighbour one base away suggests this may be a read error. The rearrangement joins TRBV5-4 to TRBJ1-6; D not resolved. CDR3 length equals 12 residues. Germline V gene lookup returns CDR1 SGHNT and CDR2 YYREEE (reference sequence). The CDR3 loop reads CASSLFNSPRHF. In DNA, the CDR3 is TGTGCCAGCAGCTTGTTTAATTCACCCCGCCACTTT.

Note on this clonotype: The germline gene is not matched at one end of the junction; a read error may be the cause. This chain uses TRBV12-3 or TRBV12-4 with TRBJ2-7; 7 bases fit TRBD1. The CDR3 is made up of 13 amino acids. CDR3 in DNA: TGTGCCAGCAGGTTAGGGGACAGATCCCCGCAGTACTTC. It translates to CASRLGDRSPQYF.

The rearrangement joins TRBV10-3 to TRBJ1-5, with TRBD1 matching 7 bases. Germline-derived CDR1 and CDR2 are ENHRY and SYGVKD. J gave up 9 bases and V 6 bases, and 8 bases lay outside the gene matches. CDR3 length equals 13 residues. The CDR3 DNA sequence: TGTGCCATCAGCCCGGCAGGGGGGACGCCCCAGCATTTT. Its translation: CAISPAGGTPQHF.

V usage is TRBV20-1 and J usage is TRBJ1-2; D might be TRBD1 (5 bases). This CDR3 is 13 amino acids long. Trimming removed 2 bases from V and 7 bases from J, with 14 bases in between. Germline CDR1 reads DFQATT; CDR2 reads SNEGSKA (reference sequence). The CDR3 region is CSARPRDFAGYTF. CDR3 coding DNA: TGCAGTGCTAGACCCAGGGACTTCGCTGGCTACACCTTC.

To note about this clonotype: This may be a read error: a much more frequent sequence differs by one nucleotide. The J gene is TRBJ2-5, the V gene TRBV19, with 8 bases fitting TRBD1. Germline lookup yields CDR1 LNHDA and CDR2 SQIVND (reference sequence). The CDR3 sequence is 14 residues long. The CDR3: CASSTWTGKEAQYF. CDR3 DNA: TGTGCCAGTAGTACCTGGACAGGGAAAGAGGCCCAGTACTTC.

This clonotype was counted ten times or more. The genes are TRBV4-1 and TRBJ2-7, with D maybe TRBD1 (7 bases). Per germline, CDR1 MGHRA and CDR2 YSYEKL. The CDR3 length is 13 residues. The ends were cut back, 0 bases at V and 9 bases at J, with 12 bases in the middle. Written as DNA, the CDR3 is TGCGCCAGCAGCCAAGATCTGCAGGGGGGGCAGTACTTC. As protein: CASSQDLQGGQYF.

This clonotype was detected only once. The rearrangement uses TRBV12-3 or TRBV12-4 and TRBJ2-7; 9 bases map to TRBD2. V shed 4 bases, J shed 4 bases, and the junction held 5 bases outside the gene matches. The CDR3 length is 14 residues. This CDR3 reads CASSSGLARYEQYF. Written as DNA, the CDR3 is TGTGCCAGCAGTTCGGGACTAGCACGTTACGAGCAGTACTTC.

The rearrangement uses TRBV27 and TRBJ1-5; 8 bases match TRBD1. Trimming took 5 bases from V and 2 from J; bases not matched to a gene: 11. CDR3 length equals 17 residues. Germline-derived CDR1 and CDR2 are MNHEY and SMNVEV (reference sequence). The CDR3 here is CASSTTPGGAGNQPQHF. The CDR3 DNA reads TGTGCCAGCAGTACCACTCCAGGGGGCGCGGGCAATCAGCCCCAGCATTTT.

This clonotype was seen a few times. The chain couples TRBV7-2 to TRBJ2-7; D unresolved. CDR1 SGHTA and CDR2 FQGNSA come from the germline V gene. The V and J ends lost 2 bases and 2 bases respectively, with 10 bases between them. The CDR3 has 14 amino acids. The DNA for the CDR3 is TGTGCCAGCAGCTTATCGTATCCAGCCTACGAGCAGTACTTC. Translated: CASSLSYPAYEQYF.

A remark on this clonotype: This may arise from a read error, as a much more abundant clone is one base away. This chain uses TRBV19 with TRBJ2-2, with D perhaps matching TRBD2 (5 bases). CDR1 and CDR2 from the germline V gene are LNHDA and SQIVND (reference sequence). The CDR3 consists of 13 residues. The CDR3 spells CASSTPGVGELLF. Written as DNA, the CDR3 is TGTGCCAGTAGTACCCCTGGTGTCGGGGAGCTGCTTTTT. The full variable domain, its missing parts supplied by reference TRBV19 and TRBJ2-2, is DGGITQSPKYLFRKEGQNVTLSCEQNLNHDAMYWYRQDPGQGLRLIYYSQIVNDFQKGDIAEGYSVSREKKESFPLTVTSAQKNPTAFYLCASSTPGVGELLFGEGSRLTVL.

This clonotype was seen many times. This chain uses TRBV2 with TRBJ1-4; TRBD1 matches at 9 bases. V dropped 10 bases and J dropped 5; count of bases not matched to a gene: 8. Germline CDR1 SNHLY, CDR2 FYNNEI. This CDR3 has 14 amino acids. In nucleotides, the CDR3 is TGTGCCATCCAAGCCGGGACAGGGAATGAAAAACTGTTTTTT. The encoded protein is CAIQAGTGNEKLFF. Looking up the rest from reference TRBV2 and TRBJ1-4 gives the full variable domain: EPEVTQTPSHQVTQMGQEVILRCVPISNHLYFYWYRQILGQKVEFLVSFYNNEISEKSEIFDDQFSVERPDGSNFTLKIRSTKLEDSAMYFCAIQAGTGNEKLFFGSGTQLSVL.

The V and J genes are TRBV7-2 and TRBJ2-5, with D unclear. The J call may be in error: the DNA end matches TRBJ2-7 better. The CDR3 has 16 amino acids. Germline CDR1 SGHTA, CDR2 FQGNSA. CDR3 DNA sequence: TGTGCCAGCACCCCTCCCCTCGCCAGTGCCACCCACGAGCAGTACTTC. Protein: CASTPPLASATHEQYF.

The table lists this clonotype with a few counts. The chain has TRBV10-2 and TRBJ1-2, with D tentatively TRBD1 (6 bases). Germline V gene sequence: CDR1 WSHSY, CDR2 SAAADI. The CDR3 has 15 residues. Trimming cost V 2 bases and J 3 bases, with 13 bases left between them. CDR3 in amino acids: CASSEPDRDHYGYTF. The CDR3 DNA sequence: TGCGCCAGCAGTGAGCCGGACAGAGATCACTATGGCTACACCTTC.

This clonotype occurred many times. The rearrangement links TRBV2 to TRBJ1-2; 9 nucleotides agree with TRBD1. J lost 5 bases, V lost 7 bases, and 8 bases had no gene match. The CDR3 runs 14 residues. The germline gives CDR1 SNHLY, CDR2 FYNNEI. CDR3 residues: CASTAQGARYGYTF. The CDR3 nucleotides are TGTGCCAGCACCGCACAGGGGGCGCGGTATGGCTACACCTTC.

The chain is built from TRBV10-2 and TRBJ1-5; D perhaps matches TRBD1 (5 bases). Germline loops: CDR1 WSHSY, CDR2 SAAADI. Trimming stripped 8 bases from V and 6 bases from J, with 11 bases between. The CDR3 length is 12 residues. The CDR3 here is CASPEGVQPQHF. CDR3 sequence (DNA): TGCGCCAGCCCCGAAGGGGTTCAGCCCCAGCATTTT.

This chain connects TRBV10-3 to TRBJ1-6; tentatively, D is TRBD1 (5 bases). Germline values: CDR1 ENHRY, CDR2 SYGVKD. Deletions cut 6 bases from V and 7 bases from J, with 13 bases between. CDR3 length: 14 amino acids. CDR3 loop: CAISPAQGNSPLHF. CDR3 nucleotides: TGTGCCATCAGCCCTGCGCAGGGCAATTCACCCCTCCACTTT.

In this sample, this clonotype turned up many times. The CDR3 sequence is CASSQGVTGTLHF. The DNA of the CDR3 is TGCGCCAGCAGCCAAGGAGTGACGGGGACCCTCCACTTT. V and J are TRBV4-3 and TRBJ1-6; D is undetermined. This CDR3 comprises 13 residues. Per the germline V gene, CDR1 is LGHNA and CDR2 is YSLEER. The V end was cut by 1 base, the J end by 14 bases, with 12 bases between.

This clonotype occurred once. V is TRBV2 and J is TRBJ2-5; D call uncertain. V lost 8 bases and J 5 bases, leaving 21 bases between the germline ends. The CDR3 totals 15 residues. Germline values: CDR1 SNHLY, CDR2 FYNNEI. As DNA, the CDR3 is TGTGCCAGCTCACCGGCGGAGCTCTATGTGGAGACCCAGTACTTC. Translating gives CASSPAELYVETQYF. Together with reference TRBV2 and TRBJ2-5, the CDR3 gives the full variable domain: EPEVTQTPSHQVTQMGQEVILRCVPISNHLYFYWYRQILGQKVEFLVSFYNNEISEKSEIFDDQFSVERPDGSNFTLKIRSTKLEDSAMYFCASSPAELYVETQYFGPGTRLLVL.

This clonotype turned up a few times. At one boundary the junction diverges from the germline segment, which might be a read error. The V gene is TRBV5-1, the J gene TRBJ2-5, with TRBD1 identical over 8 bases. CDR3 size: 14 residues. From germline, CDR1 is SGHRS and CDR2 YFSETQ. The CDR3 reads CASSSGGDQEAQYF. The CDR3 DNA is TGCGCCAGCAGTTCAGGGGGCGACCAAGAGGCCCAGTACTTC.

This clonotype showed up just once. V and J are TRBV5-5 and TRBJ1-1; D unclear. V was cut by 5 bases and J by 9 bases, with 17 bases left in between. This CDR3 contains 13 residues. Germline V lookup: CDR1 SGHKS, CDR2 YYEKEE (reference sequence). The CDR3, as DNA: TGTGCCAGCAGTATGTTCTCCAACGCTAAAGCTTTCTTT. Amino acid sequence: CASSMFSNAKAFF.

Details on this clonotype: A much larger clone sits a single nucleotide away, making a read error possible. The chain links TRBV7-3 to TRBJ2-5, with D perhaps TRBD1 (6 bases). This CDR3 has 14 amino acids. Germline assignment: CDR1 SGHTA and CDR2 FQGTGA. Trimming pared 5 bases from V and 9 bases from J, leaving 19 bases between. The CDR3 spells CASSKPQGLEAQYF. In DNA form, the CDR3 reads TGTGCCAGCAGCAAGCCACAGGGTTTGGAGGCCCAGTACTTC.

This clonotype was counted at least ten times. The rearrangement joins TRBV15 to TRBJ2-7; the D gene could be TRBD1 or TRBD2 (5 bases each). This CDR3 region has 13 residues. The germline V and J ends were trimmed by 5 bases and 2 bases, with 10 bases remaining between them. CDR1 and CDR2 (germline): LNHNV, YYDKDF (reference sequence). In nucleotides, the CDR3 is TGTGCCACCAGCGGGACGGACACCTACGAGCAGTACTTC. Translated, it gives CATSGTDTYEQYF. Full variable domain (remainder filled in from reference TRBV15 and TRBJ2-7): DAMVIQNPRYQVTQFGKPVTLSCSQTLNHNVMYWYQQKSSQAPKLLFHYYDKDFNNEADTPDNFQSRRPNTSFCFLDIRSPGLGDTAMYLCATSGTDTYEQYFGPGTRLTVT.